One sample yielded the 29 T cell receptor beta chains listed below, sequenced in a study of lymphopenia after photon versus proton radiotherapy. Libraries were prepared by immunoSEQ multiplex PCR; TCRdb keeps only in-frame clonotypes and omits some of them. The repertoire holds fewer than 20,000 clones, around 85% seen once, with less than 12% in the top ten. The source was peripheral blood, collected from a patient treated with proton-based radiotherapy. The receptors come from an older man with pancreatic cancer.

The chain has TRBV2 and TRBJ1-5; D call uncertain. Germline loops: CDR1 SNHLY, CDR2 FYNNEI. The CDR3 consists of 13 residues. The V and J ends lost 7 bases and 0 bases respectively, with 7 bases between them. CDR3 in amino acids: CASNVGSNQPQHF. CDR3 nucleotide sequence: TGTGCCAGCAACGTGGGTAGCAATCAGCCCCAGCATTTT.

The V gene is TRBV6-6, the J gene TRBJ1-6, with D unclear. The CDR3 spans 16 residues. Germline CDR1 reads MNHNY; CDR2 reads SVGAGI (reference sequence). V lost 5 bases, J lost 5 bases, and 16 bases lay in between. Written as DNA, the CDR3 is TGTGCCAGCAGTGGCCGGGATCTAGACGATAATTCACCCCTCCACTTT. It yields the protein CASSGRDLDDNSPLHF.

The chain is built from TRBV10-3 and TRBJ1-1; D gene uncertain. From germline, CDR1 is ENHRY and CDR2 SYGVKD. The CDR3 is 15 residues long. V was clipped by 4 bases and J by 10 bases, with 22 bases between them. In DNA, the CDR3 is TGTGCCATCAGTGCAAATACACTAACAGCGCTTGGAGCTTTCTTT. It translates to CAISANTLTALGAFF.

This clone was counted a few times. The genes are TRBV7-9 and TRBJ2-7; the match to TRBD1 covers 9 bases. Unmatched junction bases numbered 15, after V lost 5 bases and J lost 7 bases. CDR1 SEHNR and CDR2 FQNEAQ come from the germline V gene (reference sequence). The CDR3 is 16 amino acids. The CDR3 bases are TGTGCCAGCAGCCACCCTTTCGGGACAGGGCGGGAGGAGCAGTACTTC. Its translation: CASSHPFGTGREEQYF.

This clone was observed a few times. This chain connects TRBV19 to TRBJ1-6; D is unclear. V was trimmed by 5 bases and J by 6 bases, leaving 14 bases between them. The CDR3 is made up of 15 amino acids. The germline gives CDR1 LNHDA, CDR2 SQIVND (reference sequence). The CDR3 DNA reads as TGTGCCAGTAGTCCAGCGCGAGGGCGTAATTCACCCCTCCACTTT. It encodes CASSPARGRNSPLHF.

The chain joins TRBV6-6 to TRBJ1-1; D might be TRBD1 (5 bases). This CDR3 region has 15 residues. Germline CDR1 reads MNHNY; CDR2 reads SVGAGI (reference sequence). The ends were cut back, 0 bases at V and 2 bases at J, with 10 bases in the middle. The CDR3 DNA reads TGTGCCAGCAGTTACTCGTGGGACCCAAACACTGAAGCTTTCTTT. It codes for CASSYSWDPNTEAFF.

The CDR3 loop reads CASSVDPGGTYGYTF. The DNA of the CDR3 is TGTGCCAGCAGCGTAGACCCCGGGGGAACCTATGGCTACACCTTC. The chain recombines TRBV9 with TRBJ1-2; D might be TRBD1 (5 bases). Germline V lookup: CDR1 SGDLS, CDR2 YYNGEE. Trimming pared 0 bases from V and 4 bases from J, leaving 13 bases between. The CDR3 contains 15 residues.

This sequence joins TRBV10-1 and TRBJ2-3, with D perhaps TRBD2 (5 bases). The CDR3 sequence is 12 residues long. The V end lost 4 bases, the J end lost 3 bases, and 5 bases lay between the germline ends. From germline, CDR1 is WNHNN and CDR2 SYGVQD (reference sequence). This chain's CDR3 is CASSGETDTQYF. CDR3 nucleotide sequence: TGCGCCAGCAGTGGGGAGACAGATACGCAGTATTTT.

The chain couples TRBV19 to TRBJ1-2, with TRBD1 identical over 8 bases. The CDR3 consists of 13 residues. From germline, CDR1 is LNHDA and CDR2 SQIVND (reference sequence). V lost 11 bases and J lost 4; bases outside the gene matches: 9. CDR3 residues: CAATPGGAYGYTF. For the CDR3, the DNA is TGTGCCGCAACCCCAGGGGGCGCCTATGGCTACACCTTC.

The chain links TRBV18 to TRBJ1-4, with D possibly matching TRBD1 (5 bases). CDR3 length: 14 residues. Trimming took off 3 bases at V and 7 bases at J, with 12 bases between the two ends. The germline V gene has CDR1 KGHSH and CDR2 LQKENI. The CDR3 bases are TGTGCCAGCTCACCCAGACAGTCGGGTGAAAAACTGTTTTTT. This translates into CASSPRQSGEKLFF.

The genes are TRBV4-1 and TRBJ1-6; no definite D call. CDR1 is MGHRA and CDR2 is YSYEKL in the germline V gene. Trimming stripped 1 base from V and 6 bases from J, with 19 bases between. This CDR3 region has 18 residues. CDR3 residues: CASSQGFIRRQVNSPLHF. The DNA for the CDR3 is TGCGCCAGCAGCCAAGGGTTCATCCGGCGGCAGGTTAATTCACCCCTCCACTTT.

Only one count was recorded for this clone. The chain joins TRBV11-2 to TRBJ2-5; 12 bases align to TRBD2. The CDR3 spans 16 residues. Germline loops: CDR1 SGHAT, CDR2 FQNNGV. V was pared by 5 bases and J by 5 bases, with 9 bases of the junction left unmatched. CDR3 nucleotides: TGTGCCAGCAGCCACCCAGGACTAGCGGGACGGGAGACCCAGTACTTC. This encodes CASSHPGLAGRETQYF.

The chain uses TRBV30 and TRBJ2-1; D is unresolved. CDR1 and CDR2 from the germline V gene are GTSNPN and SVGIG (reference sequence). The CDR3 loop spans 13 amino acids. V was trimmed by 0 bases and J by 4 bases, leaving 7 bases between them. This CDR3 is CAWSVYLYNEQFF. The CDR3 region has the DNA TGTGCCTGGAGTGTTTACCTATACAATGAGCAGTTCTTC.

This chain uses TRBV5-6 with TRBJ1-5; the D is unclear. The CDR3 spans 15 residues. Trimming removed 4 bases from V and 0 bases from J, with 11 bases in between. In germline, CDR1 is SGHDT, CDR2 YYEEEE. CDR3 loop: CASSATSVSNQPQHF. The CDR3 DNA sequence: TGTGCCAGCAGCGCAACATCAGTTAGCAATCAGCCCCAGCATTTT.

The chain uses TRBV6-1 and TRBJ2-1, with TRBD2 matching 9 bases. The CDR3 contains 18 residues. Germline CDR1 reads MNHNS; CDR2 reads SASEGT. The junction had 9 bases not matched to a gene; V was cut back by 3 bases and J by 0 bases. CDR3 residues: CASSEVWLAGLSYNEQFF. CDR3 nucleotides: TGTGCCAGCAGTGAGGTTTGGCTAGCGGGACTCTCCTACAATGAGCAGTTCTTC.

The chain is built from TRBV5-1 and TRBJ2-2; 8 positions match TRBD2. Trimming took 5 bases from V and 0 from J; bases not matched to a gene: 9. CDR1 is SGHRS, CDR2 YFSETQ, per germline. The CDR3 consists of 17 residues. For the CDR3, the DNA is TGCGCCAGCAGAGCTCTAGCGGGCATAACGAACACCGGGGAGCTGTTTTTT. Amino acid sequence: CASRALAGITNTGELFF. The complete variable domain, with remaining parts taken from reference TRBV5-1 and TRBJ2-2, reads KAGVTQTPRYLIKTRGQQVTLSCSPISGHRSVSWYQQTPGQGLQFLFEYFSETQRNKGNFPGRFSGRQFSNSRSEMNVSTLELGDSALYLCASRALAGITNTGELFFGEGSRLTVL.

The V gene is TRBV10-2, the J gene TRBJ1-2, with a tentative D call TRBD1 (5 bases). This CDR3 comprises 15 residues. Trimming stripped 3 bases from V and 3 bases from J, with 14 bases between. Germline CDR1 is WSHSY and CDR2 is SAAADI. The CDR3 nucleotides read TGCGCCAGCAGTGAAGGTGCAGGGTCACACTATGGCTACACCTTC. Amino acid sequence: CASSEGAGSHYGYTF.

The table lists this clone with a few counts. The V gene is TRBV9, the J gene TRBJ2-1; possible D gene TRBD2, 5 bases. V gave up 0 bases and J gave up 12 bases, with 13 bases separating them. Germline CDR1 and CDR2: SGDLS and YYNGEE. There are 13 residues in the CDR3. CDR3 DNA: TGTGCCAGCAGCGTAGGAATCGGGAAGGGGCAGTTCTTC. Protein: CASSVGIGKGQFF.

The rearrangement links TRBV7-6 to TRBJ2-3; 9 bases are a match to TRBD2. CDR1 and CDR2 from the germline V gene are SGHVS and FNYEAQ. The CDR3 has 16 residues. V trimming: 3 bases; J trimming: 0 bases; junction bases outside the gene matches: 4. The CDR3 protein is CASSFWLAGSTDTQYF. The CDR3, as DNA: TGTGCCAGCAGCTTTTGGCTAGCGGGGAGCACAGATACGCAGTATTTT.

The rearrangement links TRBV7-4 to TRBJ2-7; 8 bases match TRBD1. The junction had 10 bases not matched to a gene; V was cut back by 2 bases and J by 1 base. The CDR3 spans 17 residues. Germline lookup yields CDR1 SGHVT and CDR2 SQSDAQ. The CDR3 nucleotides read TGTGCCAGCAGCTTACCTCACAGGGGGACCTGGTCCTACGAGCAGTACTTC. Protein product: CASSLPHRGTWSYEQYF.

The DNA for the CDR3 is TGTGCCAGCAGTCTTTTGAGGGACAGCGTCCGCTACAATGAGCAGTTCTTC. Protein sequence: CASSLLRDSVRYNEQFF. V usage is TRBV2 and J usage is TRBJ2-1; 7 nucleotides match TRBD1. CDR1 SNHLY and CDR2 FYNNEI come from the germline V gene. This CDR3 has 17 residues. With 5 bases clipped from V and 3 bases from J, the junction kept 13 bases outside the gene matches. Combining the CDR3 with reference TRBV2 and TRBJ2-1 gives the whole variable domain EPEVTQTPSHQVTQMGQEVILRCVPISNHLYFYWYRQILGQKVEFLVSFYNNEISEKSEIFDDQFSVERPDGSNFTLKIRSTKLEDSAMYFCASSLLRDSVRYNEQFFGPGTRLTVL.

The CDR3 is CASSLEVAGGRNEQFF. The CDR3, as DNA: TGTGCCAGCAGCTTAGAAGTAGCGGGGGGGCGAAATGAGCAGTTCTTC. The V call is TRBV11-2, the J call TRBJ2-1; 11 nucleotides match TRBD2. V gave up 0 bases and J gave up 7 bases; unmatched junction bases: 5. This CDR3 spans 16 amino acids. CDR1 and CDR2 from the germline V gene are SGHAT and FQNNGV.

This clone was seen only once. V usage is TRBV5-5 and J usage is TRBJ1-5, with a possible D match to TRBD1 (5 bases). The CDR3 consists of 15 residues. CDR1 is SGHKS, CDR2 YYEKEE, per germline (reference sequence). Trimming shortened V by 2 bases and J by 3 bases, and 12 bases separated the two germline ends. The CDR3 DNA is TGTGCCAGCAGCTTCGGGGCAGGGAACAATCAGCCCCAGCATTTT. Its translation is CASSFGAGNNQPQHF. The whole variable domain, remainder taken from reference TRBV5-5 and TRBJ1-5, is DAGVTQSPTHLIKTRGQQVTLRCSPISGHKSVSWYQQVLGQGPQFIFQYYEKEERGRGNFPDRFSARQFPNYSSELNVNALLLGDSALYLCASSFGAGNNQPQHFGDGTRLSIL.

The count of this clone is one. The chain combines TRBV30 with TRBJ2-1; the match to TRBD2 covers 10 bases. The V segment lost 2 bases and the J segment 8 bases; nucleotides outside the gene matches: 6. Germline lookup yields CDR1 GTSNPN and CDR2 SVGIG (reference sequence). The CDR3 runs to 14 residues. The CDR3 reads CAWSPSGSGDEQFF. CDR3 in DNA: TGTGCCTGGAGTCCTAGCGGGAGTGGAGATGAGCAGTTCTTC. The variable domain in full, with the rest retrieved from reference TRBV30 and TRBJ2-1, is SQTIHQWPATLVQPVGSPLSLECTVEGTSNPNLYWYRQAAGRGLQLLFYSVGIGQISSEVPQNLSASRPQDRQFILSSKKLLLSDSGFYLCAWSPSGSGDEQFFGPGTRLTVL.

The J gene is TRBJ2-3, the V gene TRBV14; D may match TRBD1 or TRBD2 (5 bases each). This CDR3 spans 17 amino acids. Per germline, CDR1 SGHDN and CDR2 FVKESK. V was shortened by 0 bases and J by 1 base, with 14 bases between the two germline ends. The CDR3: CASSQERGVTGTDTQYF. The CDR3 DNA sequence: TGTGCCAGCAGCCAAGAGAGAGGGGTTACCGGCACAGATACGCAGTATTTT.

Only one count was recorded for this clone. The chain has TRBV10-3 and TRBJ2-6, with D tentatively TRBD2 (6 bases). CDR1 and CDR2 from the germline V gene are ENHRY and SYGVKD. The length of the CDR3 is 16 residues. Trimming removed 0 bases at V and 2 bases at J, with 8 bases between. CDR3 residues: CAISESWRAGANVLTF. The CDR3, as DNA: TGTGCCATCAGTGAGTCTTGGAGGGCTGGGGCCAACGTCCTGACTTTC.

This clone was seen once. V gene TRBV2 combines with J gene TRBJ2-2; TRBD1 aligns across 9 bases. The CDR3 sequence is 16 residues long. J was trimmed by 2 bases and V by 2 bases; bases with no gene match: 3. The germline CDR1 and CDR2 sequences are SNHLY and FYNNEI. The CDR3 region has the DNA TGTGCCAGCAGTGAATTGGGACAGGGAAACACCGGGGAGCTGTTTTTT. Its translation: CASSELGQGNTGELFF.

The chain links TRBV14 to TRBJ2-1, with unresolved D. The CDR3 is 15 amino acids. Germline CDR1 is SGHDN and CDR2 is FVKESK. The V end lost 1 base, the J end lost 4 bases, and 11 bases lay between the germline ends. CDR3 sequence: CASSQVGVQYNEQFF. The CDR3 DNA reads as TGTGCCAGCAGCCAAGTTGGGGTGCAATACAATGAGCAGTTCTTC.

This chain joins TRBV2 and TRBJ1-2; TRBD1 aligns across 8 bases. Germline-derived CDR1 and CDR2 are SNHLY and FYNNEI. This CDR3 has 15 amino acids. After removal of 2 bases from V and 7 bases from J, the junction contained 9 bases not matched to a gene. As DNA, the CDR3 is TGTGCCAGCAGTGAACGCGGACAGGGACTCTCTGGCTACACCTTC. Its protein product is CASSERGQGLSGYTF. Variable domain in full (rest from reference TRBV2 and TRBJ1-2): EPEVTQTPSHQVTQMGQEVILRCVPISNHLYFYWYRQILGQKVEFLVSFYNNEISEKSEIFDDQFSVERPDGSNFTLKIRSTKLEDSAMYFCASSERGQGLSGYTFGSGTRLTVV.